The 30 T cell receptor beta chains below were found in one sample sequenced in a study of T-cell reconstitution after alpha-beta-depleted transplantation in children. Preparation of the TCRbeta library used unique molecular identifiers. MiXCR was run by TCRdb on the PCR reads, yielding one entry per CDR3 protein. The sample lists 600,000 to 800,000 distinct CDR3 sequences, under 15% occurring once. Here the sequenced sample was PBMCs, taken before TCRalphabeta/CD19-depleted stem cell transplant. Receptors were obtained from a girl aged 2 to 10 with congenital amegakaryocytic thrombocytopenia, due to receive a stem cell transplant.

This clonotype was counted a few times. The chain recombines TRBV3-1 with TRBJ1-2; D remains ambiguous. Trimming took 3 bases from V and 4 from J, leaving 6 bases between them. This CDR3 contains 12 residues. Germline V gives CDR1 LGHDT, CDR2 YNNKEL (reference sequence). CDR3 amino acids: CASSQELYGYTF. The CDR3 region has the DNA TGTGCCAGCAGCCAGGAGCTCTATGGCTACACCTTC.

At least ten counts were recorded for this clonotype. The chain joins TRBV20-1 to TRBJ2-1; the D call may be TRBD1 or TRBD2 (5 bases each). The CDR3 sequence is 16 residues long. V lost 6 bases to trimming and J lost 5 bases, with 23 bases between them. The V gene's germline CDR1 is DFQATT and CDR2 SNEGSKA (reference sequence). CDR3 region: CSAGASFGGADNEQFF. The CDR3 nucleotides read TGCAGTGCCGGGGCGTCTTTTGGGGGAGCGGACAATGAGCAGTTCTTC.

This clonotype was found many times. The genes are TRBV6-1 and TRBJ2-7; D ambiguous. CDR3 length: 15 residues. Germline V gives CDR1 MNHNS, CDR2 SASEGT. V lost 10 bases and J lost 3, with 22 bases in between. CDR3 bases: TGTGCCATCACTAAAGGCCATTTTAAGGGCTACGAGCAGTACTTC. Residues: CAITKGHFKGYEQYF.

The chain employs TRBV5-1 and TRBJ2-7; D is perhaps TRBD2 (5 bases). The CDR3 length is 14 residues. Between the trimmed V and J ends, which lost 1 base and 2 bases, there was a span of 10 bases. CDR1 is SGHRS and CDR2 is YFSETQ in the germline V gene. In DNA form, the CDR3 reads TGCGCCAGCAGCTTGTCGCGGGCCACCTACGAGCAGTACTTC. Translated, it gives CASSLSRATYEQYF.

This clonotype was picked up a small number of times. The chain is built from TRBV5-1 and TRBJ2-3; either TRBD1 or TRBD2 may fit D (5 bases each). The V and J ends lost 0 bases and 9 bases respectively, with 14 bases between them. CDR1 and CDR2 from the germline V gene are SGHRS and YFSETQ. The CDR3 sequence is 14 residues long. In DNA form, the CDR3 reads TGCGCCAGCAGCTTGGCCGGAAATGGGGGAACGCAGTATTTT. Protein: CASSLAGNGGTQYF. The full variable domain, rest sourced from reference TRBV5-1 and TRBJ2-3, is KAGVTQTPRYLIKTRGQQVTLSCSPISGHRSVSWYQQTPGQGLQFLFEYFSETQRNKGNFPGRFSGRQFSNSRSEMNVSTLELGDSALYLCASSLAGNGGTQYFGPGTRLTVL.

This clonotype was recorded many times. The chain combines TRBV19 with TRBJ1-1, with a possible D match to TRBD1 (5 bases). CDR1 and CDR2 (germline): LNHDA, SQIVND (reference sequence). With 3 bases removed from V and 6 bases from J, the gap between germline ends came to 11 bases. CDR3 length: 13 residues. CDR3 sequence: CASSIRAGPEAFF. Written as DNA, the CDR3 is TGTGCCAGTAGTATCCGGGCAGGGCCTGAAGCTTTCTTT.

A remark on this clonotype: Given a much more abundant clone one base away, this may be a read error. The chain carries TRBV19 and TRBJ2-5, with D unclear. The CDR3 length is 14 residues. Germline CDR1 and CDR2: LNHDA and SQIVND (reference sequence). The CDR3 here is CASGITVIGETQYF. CDR3 coding DNA: TGTGCCAGTGGTATCACAGTTATCGGAGAGACCCAGTACTTC.

There are many counts of this clonotype. The V and J genes are TRBV12-3 or TRBV12-4 and TRBJ2-1; no clear D gene. V was cut by 3 bases and J by 15 bases, with 18 bases left in between. This CDR3 spans 13 amino acids. In DNA form, the CDR3 reads TGTGCCAGCAGTTTCGTTTGGGGATGGGTGCGGTTCTTC. Its protein product is CASSFVWGWVRFF.

This clonotype was seen repeatedly, ten times or more. This chain links TRBV24-1 with TRBJ2-1, with 9 bases identical to TRBD2. V lost 2 bases to trimming and J lost 8 bases; unmatched junction nucleotides: 15. Germline V gene data show CDR1 as KGHDR and CDR2 as SFDVKD. The CDR3 is 18 residues long. The CDR3 DNA reads as TGTGCCACCAGTGATTCTGCACGGGCTAGCGGGGATGAATATGAGCAGTTCTTC. It codes for CATSDSARASGDEYEQFF.

This clonotype came up a few times. Written as DNA, the CDR3 is TGCGCCAGCAGCATGTTCTTGGACGGCCAAGAGACCCAGTACTTC. Its protein is CASSMFLDGQETQYF. The rearrangement links TRBV5-1 to TRBJ2-5; D ambiguous. Germline V gives CDR1 SGHRS, CDR2 YFSETQ. Trimming stripped 4 bases from V and 1 base from J, with 14 bases between. This CDR3 is 15 amino acids long. Full variable domain (outside the CDR3, taken from reference TRBV5-1 and TRBJ2-5): KAGVTQTPRYLIKTRGQQVTLSCSPISGHRSVSWYQQTPGQGLQFLFEYFSETQRNKGNFPGRFSGRQFSNSRSEMNVSTLELGDSALYLCASSMFLDGQETQYFGPGTRLLVL.

The chain employs TRBV20-1 and TRBJ2-3, with D hard to call. Germline values: CDR1 DFQATT, CDR2 SNEGSKA (reference sequence). This CDR3 is 14 amino acids long. Trimming left V 2 bases short and J 2 bases short, with 11 bases between. CDR3 loop: CSARRAPPTDTQYF. The CDR3 DNA sequence: TGCAGTGCTAGACGGGCCCCGCCCACAGATACGCAGTATTTT.

This clonotype was picked up many times. The gene calls are TRBV5-1 and TRBJ2-1, with 11 bases identical to TRBD1. The trim removed 4 bases at V and 9 bases at J, leaving 3 bases unmatched. The CDR3 loop spans 13 amino acids. Germline loops: CDR1 SGHRS, CDR2 YFSETQ. The CDR3 DNA is TGCGCCAGCAGCGCGGGACAGGGGGGTGAGCAGTTCTTC. This sequence encodes CASSAGQGGEQFF.

This clonotype came up many times. This chain joins TRBV12-3 or TRBV12-4 and TRBJ1-1; TRBD1 matches 8 bases. This CDR3 is built from 14 residues. Trimming took 5 bases from V and 5 from J; bases not matched to a gene: 7. The CDR3 protein is CASSPTGAVTEAFF. CDR3 DNA: TGTGCCAGCAGTCCGACAGGGGCAGTTACTGAAGCTTTCTTT.

This clonotype has a handful of counts. The chain couples TRBV5-1 to TRBJ1-1, with a weak D call TRBD1 (5 bases). The germline V and J ends were trimmed by 7 bases and 1 base, with 14 bases remaining between them. Per the germline V gene, CDR1 is SGHRS and CDR2 is YFSETQ. CDR3 length: 14 residues. CDR3 DNA: TGCGCCAGCGGCTCGGGGCAGGCGAACACTGAAGCTTTCTTT. Amino acid sequence: CASGSGQANTEAFF.

The CDR3 DNA sequence: TGTGCCAGCAGCAAAGCGCTACCATACAATGAGCAGTTCTTC. Translated: CASSKALPYNEQFF. V usage is TRBV21-1 and J usage is TRBJ2-1. TRBV21-1 is an annotated pseudogene. There are 14 residues in the CDR3.

This clonotype was counted ten times or more. The rearrangement links TRBV29-1 to TRBJ1-1; D unclear. This CDR3 has 9 residues. V was pared by 4 bases and J by 11 bases, with 8 bases between. In germline, CDR1 is SQVTM, CDR2 ANQGSEA. The DNA for the CDR3 is TGCAGCGTTGCCCCACGGGCTTTCTTT. Its translation is CSVAPRAFF. Together with reference TRBV29-1 and TRBJ1-1, the CDR3 gives the full variable domain: SAVISQKPSRDICQRGTSLTIQCQVDSQVTMMFWYRQQPGQSLTLIATANQGSEATYESGFVIDKFPISRPNLTFSTLTVSNMSPEDSSIYLCSVAPRAFFGQGTRLTVV.

The rearrangement links TRBV12-3 or TRBV12-4 to TRBJ1-1; D perhaps matches TRBD1 (6 bases). The CDR3 runs 12 residues. The V gene lost 8 bases and the J gene lost 5 bases, with 12 bases spanning the gap. The CDR3 DNA sequence: TGTGCCAGCGGCGGACAGTGGACTGAAGCTTTCTTT. Its protein is CASGGQWTEAFF.

This rearrangement joins TRBV20-1 to TRBJ1-1, with D hard to call. From germline, CDR1 is DFQATT and CDR2 SNEGSKA (reference sequence). Trimming removed 3 bases from V and 5 bases from J, with 10 bases in between. The CDR3 is made up of 12 amino acids. The CDR3 loop is CSASYGRTEAFF. CDR3 DNA: TGCAGTGCTAGTTACGGGAGGACTGAAGCTTTCTTT.

Worth noting for this clonotype: The junction shows a germline mismatch at one end, possibly a read error. The rearrangement uses TRBV12-3 or TRBV12-4 and TRBJ2-7, with TRBD1 matching 8 bases. The CDR3 loop spans 14 amino acids. This CDR3 is CASRSQGEAYEHYF. CDR3 in DNA: TGTGCCAGCAGATCACAGGGGGAAGCCTACGAGCACTACTTC.

At least ten counts were recorded for this clonotype. The chain links TRBV20-1 to TRBJ1-5; 7 nucleotides align to TRBD1. Looked up from germline, CDR1 is DFQATT and CDR2 is SNEGSKA (reference sequence). J gave up 4 bases and V 3 bases, and 6 bases lay outside the gene matches. The CDR3 has 14 residues. CDR3 region: CSAREDRRNQPQHF. As DNA, the CDR3 is TGCAGTGCTAGGGAGGACAGGAGGAATCAGCCCCAGCATTTT.

This clonotype was seen at least ten times. This sequence joins TRBV7-2 and TRBJ2-3, with TRBD2 identical over 12 bases. This CDR3 has 16 residues. With V trimmed by 6 bases and J by 4 bases, 8 bases remained unmatched. Germline-derived CDR1 and CDR2 are SGHTA and FQGNSA. In DNA, the CDR3 is TGTGCCAGCAGAGGCCCTAGCGGGAGGGACCCAGATACGCAGTATTTT. Translating it yields CASRGPSGRDPDTQYF.

This clonotype was found many times. The rearrangement joins TRBV20-1 to TRBJ2-1; 7 positions match TRBD2. J lost 13 bases, V lost 1 base, and 10 bases had no gene match. Germline loops: CDR1 DFQATT, CDR2 SNEGSKA (reference sequence). This CDR3 region has 13 residues. The CDR3 sequence is CSARAIISGPQFF. In DNA form, the CDR3 reads TGCAGTGCTAGAGCAATTATTAGCGGGCCTCAGTTCTTC.

This clonotype was seen repeatedly, ten times or more. This chain uses TRBV20-1 with TRBJ2-3; 9 nucleotides match TRBD2. Germline CDR1 reads DFQATT; CDR2 reads SNEGSKA (reference sequence). The V segment lost 4 bases and the J segment 5 bases; nucleotides outside the gene matches: 7. The CDR3 runs to 14 residues. In DNA form, the CDR3 reads TGCAGTGCTAATAGCGGGAGTGGGGGAGATACGCAGTATTTT. Residues: CSANSGSGGDTQYF.

This clonotype was detected ten times or more. The J gene is TRBJ2-4, the V gene TRBV7-6; no definite D call. The CDR3 is made up of 14 amino acids. From germline, CDR1 is SGHVS and CDR2 FNYEAQ. The germline V and J ends were trimmed by 5 bases and 3 bases, with 11 bases remaining between them. CDR3 coding DNA: TGTGCCAGCAGCCTGAGAGGTTACAAAAACATTCAGTACTTC. Translation: CASSLRGYKNIQYF.

Comment on this clonotype: Given a much more abundant clone one base away, this may be a read error. The chain carries TRBV20-1 and TRBJ2-1; 7 nucleotides agree with TRBD2. The DNA matches TRBJ2-7 better at its end, which makes the J call doubtful. The germline V gene encodes CDR1 DFQATT and CDR2 SNEGSKA (reference sequence). This CDR3 has 14 amino acids. This CDR3 is CSASEGRLAPLQYF. The DNA of the CDR3 is TGCAGTGCTAGTGAGGGTCGACTAGCCCCACTGCAGTACTTC.

Written as DNA, the CDR3 is TGCAGTGCTAGAGATAACACAGGGGACTACAATGAGCAGTTCTTC. Encoded protein: CSARDNTGDYNEQFF. V and J are TRBV20-1 and TRBJ2-1; 7 nucleotides agree with TRBD1. With 0 bases clipped from V and 3 bases from J, the junction kept 5 bases outside the gene matches. CDR1 is DFQATT, CDR2 SNEGSKA, per germline (reference sequence). The CDR3 has 15 amino acids.

There are many counts of this clonotype. The chain links TRBV20-1 to TRBJ2-2; no reliable D call. The CDR3 consists of 13 residues. Germline loops: CDR1 DFQATT, CDR2 SNEGSKA (reference sequence). V was shortened by 1 base and J by 2 bases, with 5 bases between the two germline ends. As DNA, the CDR3 is TGCAGTGCTAGAGTGGGCAACACCGGGGAGCTGTTTTTT. This encodes CSARVGNTGELFF.

The sample holds a few counts of this clonotype. The rearrangement joins TRBV20-1 to TRBJ1-1, with a possible D match to TRBD1 (6 bases). Germline V CDR1 and CDR2: DFQATT, SNEGSKA (reference sequence). The CDR3 runs 14 residues. Deletions cut 3 bases from V and 0 bases from J, with 11 bases between. In DNA, the CDR3 is TGCAGTGCTAGTGGGGGGGCGGTGAACACTGAAGCTTTCTTT. It yields the protein CSASGGAVNTEAFF.

This clonotype was detected ten times or more. V gene TRBV3-1 combines with J gene TRBJ2-1; D is unclear. This CDR3 comprises 12 residues. The V and J ends lost 1 base and 7 bases respectively, with 5 bases between them. Germline loops: CDR1 LGHDT, CDR2 YNNKEL (reference sequence). CDR3 sequence (DNA): TGTGCCAGCAGCCAAGGCGCGAATGAGCAGTTCTTC. This encodes CASSQGANEQFF.

The J gene is TRBJ2-5, the V gene TRBV2; D possibly uses TRBD1 or TRBD2 (5 bases each). This CDR3 is 13 amino acids long. V was trimmed by 10 bases and J by 9 bases, leaving 21 bases between them. CDR1 SNHLY and CDR2 FYNNEI come from the germline V gene. The DNA of the CDR3 is TGTGCCACGCAACTGGGACCCCGAGTTGCCCAGTACTTC. Translated: CATQLGPRVAQYF.